The 3 T cell receptor beta chains in this list originate from one sample, sequenced in a study of neoadjuvant nivolumab and ipilimumab in lung cancer. The repertoire was sequenced with immunoSEQ multiplex PCR; TCRdb's copy has only in-frame clones and lacks some. Of tens of thousands of clones in the sample, about four fifths were seen once. The sample here was peripheral blood, taken before neoadjuvant nivolumab, alone or with ipilimumab. Receptor source: an adult with non-small cell lung cancer.

This chain links TRBV28 with TRBJ1-2; 8 bases fit TRBD1. The CDR3 runs 14 residues. After removal of 6 bases from V and 7 bases from J, the junction contained 10 bases not matched to a gene. The germline V gene encodes CDR1 MDHEN and CDR2 SYDVKM. The CDR3 loop reads CASRSTGTGGGYTF. As DNA, the CDR3 is TGTGCCAGCAGGTCTACCGGGACAGGCGGTGGCTACACCTTC.

The chain combines TRBV19 with TRBJ2-7, with 10 bases fitting TRBD1. V lost 4 bases and J lost 1; bases outside the gene matches: 7. Germline CDR1 and CDR2: LNHDA and SQIVND (reference sequence). The CDR3 sequence is 16 residues long. Here the CDR3 DNA reads TGTGCCAGTAGTAGAAAGGGACAGGGGCCATCCTACGAGCAGTACTTC. It encodes CASSRKGQGPSYEQYF. Filled out from reference TRBV19 and TRBJ2-7, the complete variable domain reads DGGITQSPKYLFRKEGQNVTLSCEQNLNHDAMYWYRQDPGQGLRLIYYSQIVNDFQKGDIAEGYSVSREKKESFPLTVTSAQKNPTAFYLCASSRKGQGPSYEQYFGPGTRLTVT.

This clone was seen a single time. The CDR3, as DNA: TGTGCCAGCAGTTACGGCGGGACACCCCCCTATGGAGCTTTCTTT. Its translation is CASSYGGTPPYGAFF. This sequence joins TRBV6-5 and TRBJ1-1; possible D gene TRBD1, 6 bases. Germline V gives CDR1 MNHEY, CDR2 SVGAGI. CDR3 length: 15 amino acids. Trimming stripped 2 bases from V and 10 bases from J, with 20 bases between.